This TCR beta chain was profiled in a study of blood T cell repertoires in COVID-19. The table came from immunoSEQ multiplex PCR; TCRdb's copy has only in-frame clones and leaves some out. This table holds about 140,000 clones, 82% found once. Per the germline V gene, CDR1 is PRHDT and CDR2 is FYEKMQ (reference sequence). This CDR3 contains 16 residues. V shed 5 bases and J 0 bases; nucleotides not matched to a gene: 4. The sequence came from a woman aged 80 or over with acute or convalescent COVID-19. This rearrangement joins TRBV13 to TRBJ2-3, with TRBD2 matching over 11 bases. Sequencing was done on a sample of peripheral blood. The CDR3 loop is CASSTRLAGSTDTQYF. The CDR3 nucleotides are TGTGCCAGCAGCACGAGACTAGCGGGAAGCACAGATACGCAGTATTTT.